A single sample gave rise to the 18 T cell receptor beta chains below, sequenced in a study of blood T cell repertoires in COVID-19. Repertoires were generated with immunoSEQ multiplex PCR, while TCRdb's copy carries only in-frame clones and drops some. This sample has approximately 240,000 clones, with roughly 80% found just once. The sample taken for sequencing was peripheral blood. These TCRs come from a woman aged 25 to 39 who had recovered from COVID-19.

This clone was seen a few times. At one end the junction does not follow the germline gene, possibly because of a read error. DNA for the CDR3: TGTGCCAGCAGTCGAGAAATGAGCGGGAGACGGAACTTC. Translated, it gives CASSREMSGRRNF. V and J are TRBV6-5 and TRBJ2-7; 8 bases are shared with TRBD2. Germline assignment: CDR1 MNHEY and CDR2 SVGAGI. This CDR3 is built from 13 residues.

The chain links TRBV27 to TRBJ1-1; 8 bases agree with TRBD1. This CDR3 has 14 amino acids. Trimming took 0 bases from V and 6 from J; bases not matched to a gene: 3. Germline-derived CDR1 and CDR2 are MNHEY and SMNVEV (reference sequence). In DNA form, the CDR3 reads TGTGCCAGCAGTTTATCCACAGGGGGATCTGAAGCTTTCTTT. Residues: CASSLSTGGSEAFF.

The chain combines TRBV6-6 with TRBJ2-5; D is possibly TRBD2 (6 bases). CDR3 size: 13 residues. The V and J ends lost 0 bases and 5 bases respectively, with 7 bases between them. Germline CDR1 and CDR2: MNHNY and SVGAGI (reference sequence). The CDR3 region is CASSYSGRETQYF. As DNA, the CDR3 is TGTGCCAGCAGTTACTCGGGGAGGGAGACCCAGTACTTC.

J is TRBJ2-3 and V is TRBV7-6; TRBD1 might be the D (5 bases). V was pared by 4 bases and J by 3 bases, with 14 bases between. The germline V gene encodes CDR1 SGHVS and CDR2 FNYEAQ. This CDR3 has 15 amino acids. CDR3 in DNA: TGTGCCAGCAGCTCCGAAGGCAGGGTTACAGATACGCAGTATTTT. Its protein is CASSSEGRVTDTQYF.

The rearrangement uses TRBV30 and TRBJ1-6, with 9 bases aligning to TRBD1. The CDR3 runs 14 residues. From germline, CDR1 is GTSNPN and CDR2 SVGIG (reference sequence). Trimming at V came to 3 bases and at J to 8 bases, leaving 5 bases not matched to a gene. DNA of the CDR3: TGTGCCTGGAGCGACGGACAGGGGTATTCACCCCTCCACTTT. It is translated as CAWSDGQGYSPLHF.

Turning to this clone: Other nucleotide sequences in the sample specify the same CDR3. The CDR3 DNA sequence: TGTGCCAGCAGCGTGGGCGGGGCGCAGGGCACTGAAGCTTTCTTT. Encoded protein: CASSVGGAQGTEAFF. This sequence joins TRBV9 and TRBJ1-1, with TRBD1 as a possible D gene (5 bases). This CDR3 has 15 amino acids. Germline loops: CDR1 SGDLS, CDR2 YYNGEE. V dropped 2 bases and J dropped 4 bases, with 15 bases sitting between them.

The V and J genes are TRBV28 and TRBJ1-2; D is unresolved. The V gene's germline CDR1 is MDHEN and CDR2 SYDVKM. The V end was cut by 3 bases, the J end by 0 bases, with 17 bases between. CDR3 length: 17 amino acids. CDR3 nucleotide sequence: TGTGCCAGCAGTTTCCCCCCCAACGGTAACCCTAACTATGGCTACACCTTC. Protein product: CASSFPPNGNPNYGYTF.

Comment on this clone: Germline is not matched at one junction end, which may reflect a read error. The V call is TRBV5-4, the J call TRBJ2-7; a weak D match, TRBD2 (5 bases). Per germline, CDR1 SGHNT and CDR2 YYREEE (reference sequence). This CDR3 is 11 amino acids long. The CDR3 DNA reads TGTGCCAGCAGCTTGTCCCGGGAAGTCGCCTTC. Translation gives CASSLSREVAF.

V and J are TRBV23-1 and TRBJ2-3; weak D call: TRBD2 (5 bases). TRBV23-1 falls under the ORF class, with uncertain function. CDR3 length: 12 amino acids. V shed 8 bases and J shed 2 bases, with 8 bases lying between them. CDR3 in DNA: TGCGCCAGCTGCCGGGACACAGATACGCAGTATTTT. Its translation: CASCRDTDTQYF.

The V and J genes are TRBV30 and TRBJ2-6; 9 bases align to TRBD2. The V and J ends lost 3 bases and 2 bases, in that order; junction bases with no gene match: 8. Germline V CDR1 and CDR2: GTSNPN, SVGIG (reference sequence). The length of the CDR3 is 17 residues. The CDR3: CAWRRGRAGPGANVLTF. In DNA form, the CDR3 reads TGTGCCTGGAGACGCGGGAGGGCCGGCCCTGGGGCCAACGTCCTGACTTTC.

This CDR3 is CASSLPSSYNEQFF. CDR3 nucleotides: TGTGCCAGCAGCTTACCCAGCTCCTACAATGAGCAGTTCTTC. The rearrangement links TRBV7-9 to TRBJ2-1; D uncertain. CDR1 SEHNR and CDR2 FQNEAQ come from the germline V gene (reference sequence). Deletions cut 2 bases from V and 0 bases from J, with 5 bases between. This CDR3 is 14 amino acids long. Full variable domain (outside the CDR3, taken from reference TRBV7-9 and TRBJ2-1): DTGVSQNPRHKITKRGQNVTFRCDPISEHNRLYWYRQTLGQGPEFLTYFQNEAQLEKSRLLSDRFSAERPKGSFSTLEIQRTEQGDSAMYLCASSLPSSYNEQFFGPGTRLTVL.

This clone turned up a few times. The V gene is TRBV2, the J gene TRBJ2-1; no clear D. V lost 4 bases, J lost 15 bases, and 4 bases lay in between. Germline CDR1 and CDR2: SNHLY and FYNNEI. CDR3 length equals 8 residues. This CDR3 is CASSVAFF. CDR3 sequence (DNA): TGTGCCAGCAGTGTGGCGTTCTTC.

This clone is a singleton in its sample. The rearrangement uses TRBV19 and TRBJ1-1; the D is unclear. The ends were cut back, 6 bases at V and 3 bases at J, with 5 bases in the middle. CDR1 and CDR2 from the germline V gene are LNHDA and SQIVND (reference sequence). The CDR3 is made up of 11 amino acids. CDR3 sequence (DNA): TGTGCCAGTAGCGAGGACACTGAAGCTTTCTTT. This sequence encodes CASSEDTEAFF.

This rearrangement joins TRBV9 to TRBJ2-2, with a tentative D call TRBD2 (6 bases). Trimming took off 2 bases at V and 1 base at J, with 12 bases between the two ends. Germline assignment: CDR1 SGDLS and CDR2 YYNGEE. CDR3 length equals 16 residues. In DNA form, the CDR3 reads TGTGCCAGCAGCGTTGAGAGAGCGGGGAACACCGGGGAGCTGTTTTTT. Encoded protein: CASSVERAGNTGELFF.

The V call is TRBV5-1, the J call TRBJ2-7, with a tentative D call TRBD1 (6 bases). Per the germline V gene, CDR1 is SGHRS and CDR2 is YFSETQ. The CDR3 sequence is 13 residues long. V lost 4 bases, J lost 5 bases, and 13 bases lay in between. The CDR3 loop is CASSPRGGDEQYF. CDR3 nucleotide sequence: TGCGCCAGCAGCCCCAGGGGTGGAGACGAGCAGTACTTC.

CDR3 nucleotide sequence: TGTGCCAGCAGTTTATCCTCCGGCGGGAACCAAGAGACCCAGTACTTC. Its translation is CASSLSSGGNQETQYF. The V call is TRBV27, the J call TRBJ2-5, with D tentatively TRBD2 (6 bases). Trimming cost V 0 bases and J 0 bases, with 11 bases left between them. The CDR3 runs to 16 residues. The germline V gene encodes CDR1 MNHEY and CDR2 SMNVEV (reference sequence).

J is TRBJ1-4 and V is TRBV6-1; D uncertain. The V gene lost 1 base and the J gene lost 8 bases, with 29 bases spanning the gap. CDR3 length: 20 amino acids. Germline loops: CDR1 MNHNS, CDR2 SASEGT. CDR3 sequence reads: CASSEVPGSLTPRGREKLFF. The CDR3 DNA reads TGTGCCAGCAGTGAAGTTCCCGGCAGCCTAACTCCCCGAGGGAGGGAAAAACTGTTTTTT.

V gene TRBV27 combines with J gene TRBJ2-7; weak D call: TRBD2 (5 bases). The CDR3 consists of 16 residues. The V and J ends lost 0 bases and 0 bases respectively, with 12 bases between them. Germline values: CDR1 MNHEY, CDR2 SMNVEV (reference sequence). CDR3 nucleotide sequence: TGTGCCAGCAGTTTATCCGGACGGGGATTCTCCTACGAGCAGTACTTC. Translation: CASSLSGRGFSYEQYF.